This is a list of T cell receptor beta chains from one sample in a study of shared clonotypes between healthy human individuals. Only in-frame clones appear in the TCRdb table, and some are missing; sequencing was by immunoSEQ multiplex PCR. The sample has some 2.1 million clones, about 95% seen once. The sample taken for sequencing was naive CD8+ T cells sorted from blood. All receptors come from a man between 18 and 29 years old in good health. CDR3s include the opening cysteine and the closing phenylalanine or tryptophan. D genes are given only for firm matches. Clone size is stated in some rows and not others, as once, few, many or a class when expanded.

D	size	V	J	CDR3	DNA
-	-	TRBV5-6	TRBJ2-1	CASSFGTTYNEQFF	TGTGCCAGCAGCTTCGGGACAACCTACAATGAGCAGTTCTTC
-	few	TRBV18	TRBJ1-6	CASSPQERGSPLHF	TGTGCCAGCTCACCACAGGAACGTGGGTCACCCCTCCACTTT
TRBD1	-	TRBV7-9	TRBJ2-1	CASSLNSGDRALEQFF	TGTGCCAGCAGCTTAAATTCTGGGGACAGGGCCCTTGAGCAGTTCTTC
-	-	TRBV9	TRBJ2-7	CASSVDLGEQYF	TGTGCCAGCAGCGTTGATCTGGGGGAGCAGTACTTC
-	-	TRBV9	TRBJ2-2	CASSVPERGPNTGELFF	TGTGCCAGCAGCGTCCCTGAACGGGGCCCGAACACCGGGGAGCTGTTTTTT
-	-	TRBV9	TRBJ2-7	CASSFTGSSYEQYF	TGTGCCAGCAGTTTCACAGGGAGCTCCTACGAGCAGTACTTC
-	-	TRBV2	TRBJ2-7	CATPRAGVYDEQYF	TGTGCCACCCCTCGGGCCGGGGTTTACGACGAGCAGTACTTC
TRBD1	-	TRBV5-4	TRBJ1-1	CASSPGTDYWTEAFF	TGTGCCAGCAGCCCTGGGACAGATTATTGGACTGAAGCTTTCTTT
TRBD2	-	TRBV11-2	TRBJ2-7	CASSSVAGESYEQYF	TGTGCCAGCAGCTCCGTAGCGGGAGAGAGCTACGAGCAGTACTTC
-	-	TRBV9	TRBJ2-7	CASSVGSGGIYEQYF	TGTGCCAGCAGCGTAGGGAGTGGGGGGATCTACGAGCAGTACTTC
TRBD1	-	TRBV10-3	TRBJ2-7	CAISDRDRGHEQYF	TGTGCCATCAGTGACCGGGACAGGGGTCACGAGCAGTACTTC
-	-	TRBV27	TRBJ1-2	CASSLWSSGAGYGYTF	TGTGCCAGCAGTTTATGGAGCTCAGGGGCAGGCTATGGCTACACCTTC
-	-	TRBV14	TRBJ2-1	CASSQEAATYNEQFF	TGTGCCAGCAGCCAAGAGGCAGCCACCTACAATGAGCAGTTCTTC
TRBD2	-	TRBV7-6	TRBJ2-3	CASSLVGWREELNTQYF	TGTGCCAGCAGCTTAGTTGGTTGGCGGGAGGAGTTGAATACGCAGTATTTT
TRBD2	-	TRBV13	TRBJ2-3	CASSIGLAGGPGGTDTQYF	TGTGCCAGCAGCATCGGACTAGCGGGAGGGCCGGGGGGCACAGATACGCAGTATTTT
TRBD1	-	TRBV5-4	TRBJ2-7	CASSSLGTAYEQYF	TGTGCCAGCAGCTCCCTTGGGACAGCCTACGAGCAGTACTTC
TRBD1	-	TRBV27	TRBJ1-1	CASSLLGHRGNTEAFF	TGTGCCAGCAGTTTATTGGGGCACAGGGGGAACACTGAAGCTTTCTTT
-	-	TRBV9	TRBJ1-1	CASNSLPDRASTEAFF	TGTGCCAGCAACAGTTTGCCAGACCGCGCCTCCACTGAAGCTTTCTTT
-	-	TRBV18	TRBJ1-1	CASSPLGAGTEAFF	TGTGCCAGCTCACCACTCGGGGCTGGGACTGAAGCTTTCTTT
TRBD2	-	TRBV13	TRBJ2-3	CASSLALAGGTSTDTQYF	TGTGCCAGCAGCTTAGCGCTAGCGGGGGGTACTAGCACAGATACGCAGTATTTT
-	-	TRBV6-5	TRBJ1-4	CATRTPEGEKLFF	TGTGCCACTCGTACCCCGGAAGGTGAAAAACTGTTTTTT
-	-	TRBV19	TRBJ2-7	CASSLTGSEQYF	TGTGCCAGTAGCCTAACCGGGAGCGAGCAGTACTTC
-	-	TRBV6-6	TRBJ2-3	CASSWTSTDTQYF	TGTGCCAGCAGCTGGACTTCGACAGATACGCAGTATTTT
TRBD1	-	TRBV7-9	TRBJ1-2	CASSLAGTGPTNYGYTF	TGTGCCAGCAGCTTAGCGGGGACAGGGCCTACTAACTATGGCTACACCTTC
-	-	TRBV25-1	TRBJ2-5	CASSSLSTQYF	TGTGCCAGCAGTTCACTGTCAACCCAGTACTTC
TRBD2	once	TRBV29-1	TRBJ2-7	CSVETSGTYEQYF	TGCAGCGTTGAAACTAGCGGGACCTACGAGCAGTACTTC
TRBD2	-	TRBV7-8	TRBJ2-5	CASSLVVSGTGETQYF	TGTGCCAGCAGCTTAGTCGTTAGCGGGACTGGAGAGACCCAGTACTTC